This T cell receptor (beta chain) comes out of a study of multiple sclerosis patients with progressive multifocal leukoencephalopathy. Findings and limits, study-wide: Expanded clones at PML onset predated and persisted through natalizumab therapy. Lower normalized Shannon entropy suggested reduced TRB diversity in most PML patients.

Some clones are missing from TCRdb's copy, which holds only in-frame ones; the method was immunoSEQ multiplex PCR. The sample has approximately 35,000 clones, about 90% seen once. A remark on this clone: Antigen specificity is unknown.

The CDR3 sequence is 12 residues long. Regarding time point: time of PML onset. All PML patients were female, and all patients had earlier interferon beta. At PML onset, T3 blood samples were taken. The receptor was isolated from a human donor with progressive multifocal leukoencephalopathy. The chain carries TRBV21-1 and TRBJ2-3; the D call of TRBD2 is as the table states it, not checked on the DNA. TRBV21-1 is a listed pseudogene. Sequencing used PBMCs, obtained from a patient treated with natalizumab. CDR3 residues: CASNRVADTQYF. CDR3 coding DNA: TGTGCCAGCAATCGGGTGGCAGATACGCAGTATTTT.